This TCR beta chain stems from a study of blood T cell repertoires in COVID-19. Study-wide background: PBMCs, B-cell-depleted T cells, or T cells provided the cDNA or gDNA that made up the material.

Germline-derived CDR1 and CDR2 are SQVTM and ANQGSEA. The CDR3 length is 13 residues. V gave up 0 bases and J gave up 5 bases, with 9 bases separating them. Method: immunoSEQ multiplex PCR; TCRdb's copy keeps in-frame clones and lacks some. The sample carries under 35,000 clones, 78% recorded once. The sequence was obtained from a man aged 80 or over with acute or convalescent COVID-19. The sample comprised peripheral blood. The rearrangement joins TRBV29-1 to TRBJ2-3, with D tentatively TRBD2 (5 bases). In DNA form, the CDR3 reads TGCAGCGTTGAAGAGGGAGAGGGAGATACGCAGTATTTT. It is translated as CSVEEGEGDTQYF.